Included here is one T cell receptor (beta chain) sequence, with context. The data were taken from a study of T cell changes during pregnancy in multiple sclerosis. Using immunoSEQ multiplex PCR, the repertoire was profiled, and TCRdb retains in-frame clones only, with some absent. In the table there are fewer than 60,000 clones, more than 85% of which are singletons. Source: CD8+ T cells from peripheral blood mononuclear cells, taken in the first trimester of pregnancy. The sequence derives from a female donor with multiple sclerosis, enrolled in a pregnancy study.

This CDR3 is CASSGQPSGVYNEQFF. CDR3 in DNA: TGTGCCAGCAGTGGGCAACCTAGCGGGGTCTACAATGAGCAGTTCTTC. The chain employs TRBV2 and TRBJ2-1; TRBD2 agrees at 9 bases. Germline lookup yields CDR1 SNHLY and CDR2 FYNNEI. The junction had 7 bases not matched to a gene; V was cut back by 4 bases and J by 3 bases. This CDR3 has 16 residues. Using reference TRBV2 and TRBJ2-1 for the parts outside the CDR3, the full variable domain is EPEVTQTPSHQVTQMGQEVILRCVPISNHLYFYWYRQILGQKVEFLVSFYNNEISEKSEIFDDQFSVERPDGSNFTLKIRSTKLEDSAMYFCASSGQPSGVYNEQFFGPGTRLTVL.